In its sample, the clone carrying this T cell receptor (beta chain) was seen a few times. Its antigen is not known. This specimen belongs to a study of beta chain features in type 1 diabetes. Overall study context: Healthy donors, compared against patients, showed similar age, gender and cell yields. Researchers looked at fewer than 120,000,000 sorted cells across all samples.

TCRB transcripts that were expressed got sequenced, as all of the isolated RNA had been reverse transcribed. TCRdb's table, derived via immunoSEQ multiplex PCR, lists solely in-frame clones and lacks some. This sample has around 710,000 clones, with roughly 12% found just once. Study-level results: It was among patients, rather than healthy donors, that naive, central memory and Treg TCRB repertoires appeared more similar. VDJ junctions sequenced from type 1 diabetes patients showed fewer insertions and more deletions. Researchers report that Type 1 diabetes patients had moderately but significantly shorter TCRB CDR3s across all four CD4+ subsets.

Sequencing was performed on naive CD4+ T cells from blood. This TCR derives from a man in his thirties or forties with type 1 diabetes.

The CDR3 DNA reads as TGTGCCAGCAGTAGCGGGGGCAGCCCCGGGACCCAGTACTTC. Amino acid sequence: CASSSGGSPGTQYF. The chain uses TRBV28 and TRBJ2-5, with 8 bases identical to TRBD2. CDR3 size: 14 residues. Trimming took 5 bases from V and 7 from J; bases not matched to a gene: 9. Germline assignment: CDR1 MDHEN and CDR2 SYDVKM.